A selection of T cell receptor beta chains follows, all from one sample in a study of T cell changes during pregnancy in multiple sclerosis. Repertoires were generated with immunoSEQ multiplex PCR, while TCRdb's copy carries only in-frame clones and drops some. Here the sample spans around 69,000 clones, almost 95% being singletons. The material sequenced was peripheral blood, taken in the third trimester of pregnancy. The receptor set was obtained from a female donor in good health, enrolled as a control in a pregnancy study. Both conserved end residues are part of each CDR3. Fields, in order: J gene, clone size, V gene, D gene, CDR3 DNA, CDR3 protein. A D gene is named only where the DNA matches it firmly. Not every row has a clone size; where given, it reads once, few, many or a size class.

>TRBJ2-1|.|TRBV5-1|.
TGCGCCAGCAGCCCCCTTTTTAGCGGCTCCTACAATGAGCAGTTCTTC
CASSPLFSGSYNEQFF
>TRBJ1-1|few|TRBV30|.
TGTGCCTGGAGTGTGCAGGGCAACACTGAAGCTTTCTTT
CAWSVQGNTEAFF
>TRBJ2-7|.|TRBV6-4|.
TGTGCCAGCAGTGGGGTAGGACAGCAGGCCTACGAGCAGTACTTC
CASSGVGQQAYEQYF
>TRBJ2-7|.|TRBV5-6|.
TGTGCCAGCAGCTTGTGGTCGACAGCTAACTACGAGCAGTACTTC
CASSLWSTANYEQYF
>TRBJ2-3|.|TRBV25-1|.
TGTGCCAGCAGTGAACTCGCAGGGGGGAATACAGATACGCAGTATTTT
CASSELAGGNTDTQYF
>TRBJ1-3|.|TRBV30|.
TGTGCCTGGAGTGTTACCACAGGATTTGGGGCCACCATATATTTT
CAWSVTTGFGATIYF
>TRBJ2-5|.|TRBV2|.
TGTGCCAGCACCCCCATGGGACTTCAAGAGACCCAGTACTTC
CASTPMGLQETQYF
>TRBJ1-6|.|TRBV10-2|.
TGCGCCAGCAGTGTCAGACAGCAGGCTAATTCACCCCTCCACTTT
CASSVRQQANSPLHF
>TRBJ2-4|.|TRBV7-2|.
TGTGCCAGCAGCTTTTTCCAGCGGCGAAACATTCAGTACTTC
CASSFFQRRNIQYF
>TRBJ1-5|.|TRBV9|.
TGTGCCAGCAGCGGGACAGTGGATCAGCCCCAGCATTTT
CASSGTVDQPQHF
>TRBJ2-3|.|TRBV29-1|TRBD2
TGCAGCGTTGAACCGGTGGTAGCGGGGGGGCCAGGTACGCAGTATTTT
CSVEPVVAGGPGTQYF